This T cell receptor beta chain was captured in a study of T cell responses to AZD1222 COVID-19 vaccine. General study points: It should be noted that donors were predominantly white British and more often female, and clonal diversity was possibly underestimated.

With respect to this clone: Its target is not known.

From germline, CDR1 is MGHRA and CDR2 YSYEKL. The CDR3 has 15 residues. With 1 base removed from V and 0 bases from J, the gap between germline ends came to 7 bases. Recipients boosted at about 4 weeks or about 12 weeks are pooled. Method: immunoSEQ multiplex PCR; TCRdb's copy keeps in-frame clones and lacks some. The profile shows roughly 54,000 clones, 89% of them singletons. The sequenced sample was peripheral blood, obtained 28 days after the second AZD1222 dose. This chain uses TRBV4-1 with TRBJ2-1; D remains unclear. This TCR was sampled from an adult who received the AZD1222 COVID-19 vaccine. This chain's CDR3 is CASSQVSDSYNEQFF. In nucleotides, the CDR3 is TGCGCCAGCAGCCAAGTCTCGGACTCCTACAATGAGCAGTTCTTC.